The 32 T cell receptor beta chains below come from one sample, sequenced in a study of blood T cells in healthy people across ages. The authors ran a second PCR of roughly 7 to 11 cycles using a sample-barcoded 5' primer and a J-beta primer mix. TCRdb fed the 5' RACE reads into MiXCR, producing one record per CDR3 protein. The sample yields almost 1 million distinct CDR3 sequences, around 54% seen once. Sequencing input: blood. These receptors all stem from a woman aged 60-75 years in good health.

The V call is TRBV28, the J call TRBJ2-3; 8 bases are a match to TRBD2. With V trimmed by 3 bases and J by 4 bases, 18 bases remained unmatched. CDR1 MDHEN and CDR2 SYDVKM come from the germline V gene. CDR3 length: 19 amino acids. The DNA for the CDR3 is TGTGCCAGCAGTTTCCCCGTCGAATCAGCGGGAGCTCTGGCAGATACGCAGTATTTT. Amino acid sequence: CASSFPVESAGALADTQYF.

This chain connects TRBV20-1 to TRBJ2-1; 12 nucleotides line up with TRBD2. V was clipped by 6 bases and J by 8 bases; unmatched bases: 2. Germline V gene lookup returns CDR1 DFQATT and CDR2 SNEGSKA (reference sequence). This CDR3 contains 12 residues. The CDR3, as DNA: TGCAGTGCGACTAGCGGGAGCCATGAGCAGTTCTTC. Protein: CSATSGSHEQFF.

This clonotype turned up a few times. The chain couples TRBV12-3 or TRBV12-4 to TRBJ1-1, with TRBD1 identical over 11 bases. The V segment lost 7 bases and the J segment 6 bases; nucleotides outside the gene matches: 10. The CDR3 is made up of 15 amino acids. The CDR3 loop reads CASTPGTGGIAEAFF. DNA of the CDR3: TGTGCCAGCACTCCGGGGACAGGGGGAATTGCTGAAGCTTTCTTT.

This clonotype was seen a handful of times. This chain joins TRBV20-1 and TRBJ2-1; D not certain. In germline, CDR1 is DFQATT, CDR2 SNEGSKA (reference sequence). The CDR3 has 10 amino acids. V dropped 4 bases and J dropped 8 bases, with 6 bases sitting between them. For the CDR3, the DNA is TGCAGTGCTACCCAGTATGAGCAGTTCTTC. This sequence encodes CSATQYEQFF.

The chain is built from TRBV28 and TRBJ2-5; perhaps TRBD1 as D (6 bases). This CDR3 is 15 amino acids long. Germline V gene sequence: CDR1 MDHEN, CDR2 SYDVKM. V dropped 6 bases and J dropped 2 bases, with 16 bases sitting between them. The CDR3 loop reads CASRKTGTMQETQYF. CDR3 in DNA: TGTGCCAGCAGGAAGACCGGGACAATGCAAGAGACCCAGTACTTC. The full variable domain, its missing parts supplied by reference TRBV28 and TRBJ2-5, is DVKVTQSSRYLVKRTGEKVFLECVQDMDHENMFWYRQDPGLGLRLIYFSYDVKMKEKGDIPEGYSVSREKKERFSLILESASTNQTSMYLCASRKTGTMQETQYFGPGTRLLVL.

This chain connects TRBV7-9 to TRBJ1-4; D unclear. The CDR3 extends over 13 amino acids. Germline V gene lookup returns CDR1 SEHNR and CDR2 FQNEAQ (reference sequence). V gave up 5 bases and J gave up 7 bases, with 11 bases separating them. In nucleotides, the CDR3 is TGTGCCAGCAGCCCTAGTCAACTTGAAAAACTGTTTTTT. Amino acid sequence: CASSPSQLEKLFF.

In this sample, this clonotype turned up a few times. The chain couples TRBV20-1 to TRBJ2-3, with a weak D call TRBD2 (6 bases). V lost 3 bases and J 5 bases, leaving 18 bases between the germline ends. From germline, CDR1 is DFQATT and CDR2 SNEGSKA (reference sequence). This CDR3 has 15 amino acids. CDR3 region: CSASSGPIPRDTQYF. CDR3 nucleotides: TGCAGTGCTAGTAGCGGTCCTATACCCAGAGATACGCAGTATTTT.

This rearrangement joins TRBV5-1 to TRBJ2-6; D is unclear. Germline V gene data show CDR1 as SGHRS and CDR2 as YFSETQ. Trimming pared 0 bases from V and 4 bases from J, leaving 11 bases between. The CDR3 has 16 residues. CDR3 nucleotide sequence: TGCGCCAGCAGCTTGGCCGTGGTCTCCGGGGCCAACGTCCTGACTTTC. Protein sequence: CASSLAVVSGANVLTF.

The chain combines TRBV20-1 with TRBJ2-3; a weak D match, TRBD2 (5 bases). Germline CDR1 is DFQATT and CDR2 is SNEGSKA (reference sequence). The CDR3 spans 16 residues. V shed 6 bases and J shed 5 bases, with 24 bases lying between them. The CDR3 nucleotides read TGCAGTGCCCCTAGACTCAGCGAGAGGGCCATAGATACGCAGTATTTT. This gives the protein CSAPRLSERAIDTQYF.

Regarding this clonotype: A much larger clone is a single base away; this may be a read error. The V gene is TRBV10-3, the J gene TRBJ2-5; D tentatively reads TRBD1 or TRBD2 (6 bases each). The better agreement between TRBJ2-7 and the DNA end casts doubt on the J call. Germline V gene lookup returns CDR1 ENHRY and CDR2 SYGVKD. The CDR3 is 14 residues long. CDR3 region: CAISGTGAQDEQYF. DNA for the CDR3: TGTGCCATCAGTGGCACGGGGGCGCAGGACGAGCAGTACTTC.

This clonotype turned up a few times. The rearrangement joins TRBV7-9 to TRBJ2-7, with 9 bases that match TRBD2. The CDR3 has 15 amino acids. The V gene end was trimmed by 7 bases and the J gene end by 2 bases; junction bases not matched to a gene: 9. The germline gives CDR1 SEHNR, CDR2 FQNEAQ (reference sequence). DNA of the CDR3: TGTGCCAGCACCTTCCCCGGGACTAGCCCCTACGAGCAGTACTTC. Protein: CASTFPGTSPYEQYF.

This clonotype has only a few counts. The chain carries TRBV7-9 and TRBJ1-1; D gene ambiguous. V lost 4 bases, J lost 1 base, and 16 bases lay in between. This CDR3 has 16 amino acids. Germline V gene sequence: CDR1 SEHNR, CDR2 FQNEAQ (reference sequence). CDR3 in amino acids: CASSSDPKSGNTEAFF. CDR3 sequence (DNA): TGTGCCAGCAGCTCCGACCCTAAAAGTGGGAACACTGAAGCTTTCTTT.

In this sample, this clonotype turned up a few times. The chain joins TRBV28 to TRBJ2-1, with 7 nucleotides matching TRBD1. J was trimmed by 5 bases and V by 4 bases; bases with no gene match: 11. This CDR3 region has 16 residues. The germline CDR1 and CDR2 sequences are MDHEN and SYDVKM. In nucleotides, the CDR3 is TGTGCCAGCAGTTCCCGAGGGGGCAGTTTGAACAATGAGCAGTTCTTC. It is translated as CASSSRGGSLNNEQFF.

This chain uses TRBV20-1 with TRBJ2-6; TRBD2 matches at 10 bases. V gave up 1 base and J gave up 3 bases; unmatched junction bases: 9. Germline CDR1 is DFQATT and CDR2 is SNEGSKA (reference sequence). This CDR3 contains 18 residues. In DNA form, the CDR3 reads TGCAGTGCTAGAGGAAGGCTAGCGGGAGTGGATGGGGCCAACGTCCTGACTTTC. Its translation: CSARGRLAGVDGANVLTF.

The rearrangement joins TRBV12-3 or TRBV12-4 to TRBJ1-1, with D tentatively TRBD1 (6 bases). The CDR3 has 16 residues. V lost 5 bases and J lost 4, with 20 bases in between. Written as DNA, the CDR3 is TGTGCCAGCAGTGCCGAATTTGGCAGGGGAGTCACTGAAGCTTTCTTT. It codes for CASSAEFGRGVTEAFF.

This clonotype was counted between two and nine times. The chain employs TRBV2 and TRBJ1-2; D is unclear. The V gene's germline CDR1 is SNHLY and CDR2 FYNNEI. The CDR3 loop spans 13 amino acids. Trimming took 7 bases from V and 8 from J, leaving 17 bases between them. CDR3 sequence: CASIGRSAGGYTF. The DNA of the CDR3 is TGTGCCAGCATCGGAAGGTCCGCGGGAGGCTACACCTTC.

This clonotype was found a few times. This chain uses TRBV20-1 with TRBJ2-5; no reliable D call. The CDR3 sequence is 12 residues long. Germline loops: CDR1 DFQATT, CDR2 SNEGSKA (reference sequence). V lost 2 bases to trimming and J lost 11 bases, with 15 bases between them. The CDR3, as DNA: TGCAGTGCTAGAAGTACCCAAACGGCGCAGTACTTC. Protein sequence: CSARSTQTAQYF.

The CDR3 is CASSLLGIYADTQYF. CDR3 DNA: TGTGCCAGCAGTTTATTGGGGATATATGCAGATACGCAGTATTTT. This chain uses TRBV27 with TRBJ2-3; D gene ambiguous. V lost 1 base and J 4 bases, leaving 12 bases between the germline ends. CDR3 length: 15 residues. Germline values: CDR1 MNHEY, CDR2 SMNVEV (reference sequence).

The chain employs TRBV7-2 and TRBJ2-5; tentatively, D is TRBD1 or TRBD2 (6 bases each). The CDR3 has 16 residues. Looked up from germline, CDR1 is SGHTA and CDR2 is FQGNSA. Trimming removed 3 bases at V and 5 bases at J, with 19 bases between. The CDR3 here is CASSLRGGGGWETQYF. The CDR3 nucleotides read TGTGCCAGCAGCTTGAGGGGAGGAGGGGGGTGGGAGACCCAGTACTTC.

The V and J genes are TRBV6-5 and TRBJ2-7, with 12 bases identical to TRBD2. The ends lost 5 bases at V and 1 base at J; junction bases unmatched: 6. Germline V gives CDR1 MNHEY, CDR2 SVGAGI. The CDR3 consists of 16 residues. CDR3: CASSLTGLAGSYEQYF. In DNA form, the CDR3 reads TGTGCCAGCAGTCTTACGGGACTAGCGGGTTCCTACGAGCAGTACTTC.

This chain uses TRBV25-1 with TRBJ2-5; TRBD2 agrees at 9 bases. Germline values: CDR1 MGHDK, CDR2 SYGVNS. V lost 4 bases, J lost 4 bases, and 4 bases stayed unmatched. The CDR3 length is 14 residues. The CDR3 region is CASSGPLAGETQYF. The CDR3 bases are TGTGCCAGCAGTGGCCCACTAGCGGGAGAGACCCAGTACTTC.

This sequence joins TRBV24-1 and TRBJ2-1, with D possibly TRBD2 on 6 matching bases. Germline V gene lookup returns CDR1 KGHDR and CDR2 SFDVKD. The CDR3 spans 17 residues. Trimming removed 3 bases from V and 2 bases from J, with 16 bases in between. The CDR3 reads CATSDLSAGSPYNEQFF. The CDR3 DNA follows: TGTGCCACCAGTGATCTCTCTGCGGGAAGCCCCTACAATGAGCAGTTCTTC.

The genes are TRBV7-2 and TRBJ2-1, with a tentative D call TRBD2 (7 bases). CDR1 and CDR2 from the germline V gene are SGHTA and FQGNSA. The V and J ends lost 3 bases and 5 bases respectively, with 14 bases between them. The length of the CDR3 is 15 residues. For the CDR3, the DNA is TGTGCCAGCAGCTTTCGGGGGGCGGGTAACAATGAGCAGTTCTTC. Encoded protein: CASSFRGAGNNEQFF.

This clonotype was seen a single time. The chain has TRBV4-2 and TRBJ2-5; tentatively, D is TRBD1 or TRBD2 (5 bases each). The CDR3 consists of 14 residues. Germline V gene lookup returns CDR1 LGHNA and CDR2 YNFKEQ. V was pared by 0 bases and J by 9 bases, with 14 bases between. The CDR3 sequence: CASSQESRDLAQYF. The CDR3 bases are TGTGCCAGCAGCCAAGAGTCCAGGGACCTGGCCCAGTACTTC.

There are a few counts of this clonotype. The J gene is TRBJ2-3, the V gene TRBV4-2; D perhaps matches TRBD2 (7 bases). This CDR3 is built from 16 residues. Per germline, CDR1 LGHNA and CDR2 YNFKEQ. The V and J ends lost 0 bases and 2 bases respectively, with 12 bases between them. In DNA, the CDR3 is TGTGCCAGCAGCCAAGATATTGGGGGGGCCACAGATACGCAGTATTTT. Protein sequence: CASSQDIGGATDTQYF.

This rearrangement joins TRBV2 to TRBJ2-1; D is perhaps TRBD2 (5 bases). Per the germline V gene, CDR1 is SNHLY and CDR2 is FYNNEI. The V end lost 6 bases, the J end lost 9 bases, and 15 bases lay between the germline ends. The CDR3 sequence is 13 residues long. CDR3 sequence: CASRRTPSSEQFF. CDR3 bases: TGTGCCAGCAGGAGGACTCCCTCTAGTGAGCAGTTCTTC. The variable domain in full, with the rest retrieved from reference TRBV2 and TRBJ2-1, is EPEVTQTPSHQVTQMGQEVILRCVPISNHLYFYWYRQILGQKVEFLVSFYNNEISEKSEIFDDQFSVERPDGSNFTLKIRSTKLEDSAMYFCASRRTPSSEQFFGPGTRLTVL.

The rearrangement joins TRBV5-1 to TRBJ2-5; a possible D gene is TRBD2 (6 bases). Germline V gives CDR1 SGHRS, CDR2 YFSETQ. This CDR3 has 15 amino acids. Trimming removed 4 bases at V and 5 bases at J, with 18 bases between. The CDR3 DNA reads as TGCGCCAGCAGCCACGCGGGACGCTCAACCGAGACCCAGTACTTC. Translating gives CASSHAGRSTETQYF.

The gene calls are TRBV5-1 and TRBJ2-1; 7 bases match TRBD1. Germline CDR1 reads SGHRS; CDR2 reads YFSETQ. The trim removed 4 bases at V and 1 base at J, leaving 5 bases unmatched. The CDR3 runs 15 residues. CDR3 nucleotides: TGCGCCAGCAGCATTGAGGGGGCTTCCTACAATGAGCAGTTCTTC. Its translation is CASSIEGASYNEQFF.

The chain joins TRBV10-3 to TRBJ1-6; D ambiguous. V dropped 4 bases and J dropped 7 bases, with 14 bases sitting between them. CDR3 length: 15 amino acids. The V gene's germline CDR1 is ENHRY and CDR2 SYGVKD. For the CDR3, the DNA is TGTGCCATCAGTGCTGACAATCCGTCCAATTCACCCCTCCACTTT. Protein sequence: CAISADNPSNSPLHF.

V is TRBV5-1 and J is TRBJ2-1; D might be TRBD1 or TRBD2, each matching 5 bases. The assigned J gene may be wrong: the sequence end matches TRBJ2-7 better. CDR1 and CDR2 from the germline V gene are SGHRS and YFSETQ. The CDR3 is 14 amino acids. The chain's CDR3 is CASTSGSVYNEQYF. In nucleotides, the CDR3 is TGCGCCAGCACCTCAGGGAGCGTTTACAATGAGCAGTACTTC.

V is TRBV4-2 and J is TRBJ1-4, with unresolved D. The length of the CDR3 is 16 residues. Trimming took 4 bases from V and 5 from J, leaving 17 bases between them. The V gene's germline CDR1 is LGHNA and CDR2 YNFKEQ. The DNA of the CDR3 is TGTGCCAGCAGCCCCCGAGGACTTATTGAGAATGAAAAACTGTTTTTT. Protein product: CASSPRGLIENEKLFF.

This clonotype has more than one count but fewer than ten. This chain connects TRBV7-9 to TRBJ2-7; 7 nucleotides line up with TRBD2. The junction had 7 bases not matched to a gene; V was cut back by 3 bases and J by 2 bases. Per germline, CDR1 SEHNR and CDR2 FQNEAQ (reference sequence). The CDR3 sequence is 15 residues long. This chain's CDR3 is CASSLLGGGTYEQYF. The CDR3 region has the DNA TGTGCCAGCAGCTTGCTTGGGGGGGGAACCTACGAGCAGTACTTC.